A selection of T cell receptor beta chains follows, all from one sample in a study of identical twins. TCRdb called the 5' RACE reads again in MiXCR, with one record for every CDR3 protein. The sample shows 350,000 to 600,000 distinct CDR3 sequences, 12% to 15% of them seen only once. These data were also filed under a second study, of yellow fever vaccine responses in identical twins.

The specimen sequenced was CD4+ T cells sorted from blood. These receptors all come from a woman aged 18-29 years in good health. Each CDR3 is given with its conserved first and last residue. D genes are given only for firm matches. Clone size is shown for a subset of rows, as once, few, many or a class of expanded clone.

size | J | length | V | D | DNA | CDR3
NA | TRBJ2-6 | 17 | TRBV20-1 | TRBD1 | TGCAGTGCTAGAGATTCGGGACAGAACTCTGGGGCCAACGTCCTGACTTTC | CSARDSGQNSGANVLTF
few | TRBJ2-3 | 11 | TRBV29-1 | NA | TGCAGCGGGACAGTTTCGGATACGCAGTATTTT | CSGTVSDTQYF
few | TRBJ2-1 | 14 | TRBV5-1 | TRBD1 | TGCGCCAGCAGCACGGGACAGGGCCGACCTGAGCAGTTCTTC | CASSTGQGRPEQFF
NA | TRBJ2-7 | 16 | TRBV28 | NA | TGTGCCAGCAGTTTATCCGAGATAGCGCCCGCCTACGAGCAGTACTTC | CASSLSEIAPAYEQYF
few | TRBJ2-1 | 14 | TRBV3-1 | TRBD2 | TGTGCCAGCAGCCAAGGGGGGGGGTTGGGAGAGCAGTTCTTC | CASSQGGGLGEQFF
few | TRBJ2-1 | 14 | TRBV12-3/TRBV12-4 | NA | TGTGCCAGCAGTCGGCTAGTAGTAGAGGGTGAGCAGTTCTTC | CASSRLVVEGEQFF
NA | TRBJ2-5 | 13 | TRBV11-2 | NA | TGTGCCAGCAGCGCCCGGGGGGCAGAGACCCAGTACTTC | CASSARGAETQYF
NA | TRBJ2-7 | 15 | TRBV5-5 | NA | TGTGCCAGCAGCTTGGACCTCACAGGCTCCTACGAGCAGTACTTC | CASSLDLTGSYEQYF
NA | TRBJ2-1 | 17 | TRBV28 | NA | TGTGCCAGCAGCCCCGGGCCAGGGTCCAACGCCTACAATGAGCAGTTCTTC | CASSPGPGSNAYNEQFF
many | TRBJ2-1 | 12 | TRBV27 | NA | TGTGCCAGCAGTTGGGTTAATGGTGAGCAGTTCTTC | CASSWVNGEQFF
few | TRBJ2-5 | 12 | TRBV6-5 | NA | TGTGCCAGCGGAAGATATCAAGAGACCCAGTACTTC | CASGRYQETQYF
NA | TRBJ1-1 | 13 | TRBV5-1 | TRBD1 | TGCGCCAGCAGAAGACGGGACAGGGGTGAAGCTTTCTTT | CASRRRDRGEAFF
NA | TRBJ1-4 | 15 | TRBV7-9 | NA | TGTGCCAGCAGCTTAGCTGCGGGGCAGAGAGAAAAACTGTTTTTT | CASSLAAGQREKLFF
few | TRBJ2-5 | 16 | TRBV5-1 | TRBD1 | TGCGCCAGCAGCTGGGGGACAGGGGGGCTCCAAGAGACCCAGTACTTC | CASSWGTGGLQETQYF
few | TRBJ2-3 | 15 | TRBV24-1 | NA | TGTGCCACCAGTGGTATGGGCAGGAGCACAGATACGCAGTATTTT | CATSGMGRSTDTQYF
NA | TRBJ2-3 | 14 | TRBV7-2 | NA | TGTGCCAGCAGCGATAGTCCTATCACAGATACGCAGTATTTT | CASSDSPITDTQYF
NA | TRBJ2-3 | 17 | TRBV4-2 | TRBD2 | TGTGCCAGCAGCTACGAAGGAGCGGGAGGGCCGATAGATACGCAGTATTTT | CASSYEGAGGPIDTQYF
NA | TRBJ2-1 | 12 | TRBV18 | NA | TGTGCCAGCTCACTCCGGGTCTTTGAGCAGTTCTTC | CASSLRVFEQFF
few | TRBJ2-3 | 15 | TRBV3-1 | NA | TGTGCCAGCAGCACAGGGCCCACTAGCACAGATACGCAGTATTTT | CASSTGPTSTDTQYF
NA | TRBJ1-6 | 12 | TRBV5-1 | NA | TGCGCCAGCAGCCCGGGACCCGGGACCCTCCACTTT | CASSPGPGTLHF
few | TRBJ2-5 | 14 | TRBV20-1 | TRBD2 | TGCAGTGCTAGGTTAGCGGGAGCCGGCGAGACCCAGTACTTC | CSARLAGAGETQYF
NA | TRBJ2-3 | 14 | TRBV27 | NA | TGTGCCAGCAGTATAAGAGGGCCCACAGATACGCAGTATTTT | CASSIRGPTDTQYF
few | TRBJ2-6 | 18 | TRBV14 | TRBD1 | TGTGCCAGCAGCCAAATCCGACAGGGGGTCTCTGGGGCCAACGTCCTGACTTTC | CASSQIRQGVSGANVLTF
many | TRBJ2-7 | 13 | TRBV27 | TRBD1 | TGTGCCAGCAGTTCATCAGGGGGTCTCGAGCAGTACTTC | CASSSSGGLEQYF
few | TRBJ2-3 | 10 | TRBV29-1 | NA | TGCAACCGCGAAAAAGATACGCAGTATTTT | CNREKDTQYF
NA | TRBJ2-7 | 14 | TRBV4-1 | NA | TGCGCCAGCAGCCAGCCGGACACAACCTACGAGCAGTACTTC | CASSQPDTTYEQYF
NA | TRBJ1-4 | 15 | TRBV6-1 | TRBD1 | TGTGCCAGCAGTGCCAAAACAGGGGCCTATGAAAAACTGTTTTTT | CASSAKTGAYEKLFF
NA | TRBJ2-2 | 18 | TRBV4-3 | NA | TGCGCCAGCAGCCCTATCCCAGCCGGCAGGCCGGACACCGGGGAGCTGTTTTTT | CASSPIPAGRPDTGELFF
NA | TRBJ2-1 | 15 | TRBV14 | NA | TGTGCCAGCAGCCCTCCGGGACTCCCGAACGATGAGCAGTTCTTC | CASSPPGLPNDEQFF
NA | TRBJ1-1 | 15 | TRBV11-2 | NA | TGTGCCAGCAGCTTACATCGTGGATTGAACACTGAAGCTTTCTTT | CASSLHRGLNTEAFF
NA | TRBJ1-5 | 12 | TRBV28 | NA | TGTGCCAGCCGCTCGCAAAATCAGCCCCAGCATTTT | CASRSQNQPQHF
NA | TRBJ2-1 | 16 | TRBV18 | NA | TGTGCCAGCTCACCAGGGTGGCTAACGAGGTACAATGAGCAGTTCTTC | CASSPGWLTRYNEQFF
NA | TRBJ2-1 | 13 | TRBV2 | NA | TGTGCCAGCAGTGAGTTGGGTTACAATGAGCAGTTCTTC | CASSELGYNEQFF
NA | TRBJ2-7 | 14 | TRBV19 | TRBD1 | TGTGCCAGTAGTGGACAGGGGGACTCCTACGAGCAGTACTTC | CASSGQGDSYEQYF
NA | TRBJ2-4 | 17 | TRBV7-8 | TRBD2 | TGTGCCAGCAGCCTGGGACTAGCGGGAGGTATATGGAACATTCAGTACTTC | CASSLGLAGGIWNIQYF
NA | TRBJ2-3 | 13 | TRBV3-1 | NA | TGTGCCAGCAGCCAAGACGTTCTAACTAGGCAGTATTTT | CASSQDVLTRQYF
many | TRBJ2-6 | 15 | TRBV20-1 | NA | TGCAGTGCTAGAGATCGGGGCTCTGGGGCCAACGTCCTGACTTTC | CSARDRGSGANVLTF
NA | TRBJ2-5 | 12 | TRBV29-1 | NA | TGCAGCGCCTTGGGGATCCAAGAGACCCAGTACTTC | CSALGIQETQYF
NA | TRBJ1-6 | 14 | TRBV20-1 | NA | TGCAGTGCTGGGCGGACGGGTAATAATTCACCCCTCCACTTT | CSAGRTGNNSPLHF
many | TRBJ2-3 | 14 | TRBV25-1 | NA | TGTGCCAGCAGTGATATCCGGGAGACAGATACGCAGTATTTT | CASSDIRETDTQYF
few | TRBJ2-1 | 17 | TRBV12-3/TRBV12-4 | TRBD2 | TGTGCCAGCAGTTTACGGGTAGCGGGAGGAACATACAATGAGCAGTTCTTC | CASSLRVAGGTYNEQFF
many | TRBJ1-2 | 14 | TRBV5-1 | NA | TGCGCCAGCAGCTTGGAAGGCAGCCCAGGGGGCTACACCTTC | CASSLEGSPGGYTF
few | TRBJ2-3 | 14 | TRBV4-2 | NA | TGTGCCAGCAGCCAAGTCCACGTCACAGATACGCAGTATTTT | CASSQVHVTDTQYF
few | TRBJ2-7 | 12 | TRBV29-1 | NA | TGCAGCGTCCAAGGGGGGCGGCACGAGCAGTACTTC | CSVQGGRHEQYF
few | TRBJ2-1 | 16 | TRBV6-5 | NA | TGTGCCAGCAGTTCGCAATCTGGCGGGGGCCGCAATGAGCAGTTCTTC | CASSSQSGGGRNEQFF
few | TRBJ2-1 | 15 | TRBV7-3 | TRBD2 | TGTGCCAGCAGCTCCCGGGGGGAGAGGGGCGATGAGCAGTTCTTC | CASSSRGERGDEQFF
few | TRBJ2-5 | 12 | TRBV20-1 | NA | TGCAGTGGGCTGAGGGGCCAAGAGACCCAGTACTTC | CSGLRGQETQYF
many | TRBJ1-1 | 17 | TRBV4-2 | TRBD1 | TGTGCCAGCAGCCAGGTAGGGACAGGACGCATGAACACTGAAGCTTTCTTT | CASSQVGTGRMNTEAFF
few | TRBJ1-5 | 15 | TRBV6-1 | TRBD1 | TGTGCCAGCAGTCGATCGGGACAGGGAGATCAGCCCCAGCATTTT | CASSRSGQGDQPQHF
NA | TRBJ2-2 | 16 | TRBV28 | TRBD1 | TGTGCCAGCAGCCTCGGGACAGGGAATATGGCCGGGGAGCTGTTTTTT | CASSLGTGNMAGELFF
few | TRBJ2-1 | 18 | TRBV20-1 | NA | TGCAGTGCTAGAGCCTCCGGGGTGGGACGGCGGCCCTACAATGAGCAGTTCTTC | CSARASGVGRRPYNEQFF
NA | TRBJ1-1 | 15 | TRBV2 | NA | TGTGCCAGCAGTGGCCGAAACAGTCAGGTCACTGAAGCTTTCTTT | CASSGRNSQVTEAFF
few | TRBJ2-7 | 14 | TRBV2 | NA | TGTGCCAGCAGTGTCTTCAGGGTCCCCTACGAGCAGTACTTC | CASSVFRVPYEQYF
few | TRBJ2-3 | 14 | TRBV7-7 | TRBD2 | TGTGCTAGCAGCCAGGGACTAGCGGGAGATACGCAGTATTTT | CASSQGLAGDTQYF
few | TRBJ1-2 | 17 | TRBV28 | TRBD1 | TGTGCCAGCAGTTTTTCGTTCGGGGACAGCGGTAACTATGGCTACACCTTC | CASSFSFGDSGNYGYTF
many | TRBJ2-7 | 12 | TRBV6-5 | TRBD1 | TGTGCCAGCGGGACAGTGTCCTACGAGCAGTACTTC | CASGTVSYEQYF
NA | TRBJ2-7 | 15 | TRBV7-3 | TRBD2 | TGTGCCAGCAGCCTCGGACTAGCGGCGTCCTACGAGCAGTACTTC | CASSLGLAASYEQYF